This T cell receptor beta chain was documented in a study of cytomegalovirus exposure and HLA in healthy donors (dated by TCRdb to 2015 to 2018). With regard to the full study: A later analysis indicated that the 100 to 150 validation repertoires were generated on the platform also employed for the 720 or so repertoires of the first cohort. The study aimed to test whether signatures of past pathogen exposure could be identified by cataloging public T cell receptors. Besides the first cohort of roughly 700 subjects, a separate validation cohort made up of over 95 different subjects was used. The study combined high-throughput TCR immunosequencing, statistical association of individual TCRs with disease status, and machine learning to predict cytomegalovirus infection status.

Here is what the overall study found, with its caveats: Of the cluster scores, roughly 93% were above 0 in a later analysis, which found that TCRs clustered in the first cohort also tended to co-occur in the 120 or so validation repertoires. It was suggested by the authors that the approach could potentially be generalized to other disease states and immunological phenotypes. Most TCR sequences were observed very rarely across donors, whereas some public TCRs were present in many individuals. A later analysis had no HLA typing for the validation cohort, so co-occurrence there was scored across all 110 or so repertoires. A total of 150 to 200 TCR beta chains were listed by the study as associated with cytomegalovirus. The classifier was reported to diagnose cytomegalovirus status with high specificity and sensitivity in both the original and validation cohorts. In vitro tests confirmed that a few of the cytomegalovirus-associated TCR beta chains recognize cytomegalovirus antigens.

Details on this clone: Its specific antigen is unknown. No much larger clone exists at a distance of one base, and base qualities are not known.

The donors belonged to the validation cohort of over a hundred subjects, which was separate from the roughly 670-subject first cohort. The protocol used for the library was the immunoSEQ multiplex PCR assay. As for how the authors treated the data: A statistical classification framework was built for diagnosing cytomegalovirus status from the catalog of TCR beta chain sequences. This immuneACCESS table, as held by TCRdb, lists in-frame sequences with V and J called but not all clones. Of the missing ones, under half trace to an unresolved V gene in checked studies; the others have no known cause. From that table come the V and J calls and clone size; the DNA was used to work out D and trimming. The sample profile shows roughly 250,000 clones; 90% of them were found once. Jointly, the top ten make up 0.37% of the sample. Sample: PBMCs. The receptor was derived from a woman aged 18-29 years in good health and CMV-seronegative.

Read as DNA, the sequence is TGCGCCAGCAGCCAAGTCGAGGGAATGAACACTGAAGCTTTCTTT. Its coded protein is CASSQVEGMNTEAFF. The V and J genes are TRBV4-1 and TRBJ1-1; too little of a D gene remains to name it. The CDR3, from cysteine to phenylalanine, totals 15 residues. The kept DNA is CDR3 alone, 45 bases in frame from the first base. CDR1 and CDR2 are read off the germline V gene as MGHRA and YSYEKL. Between the V and J ends, shortened by 1 base and 0 bases respectively, the junction contains 9 bases.